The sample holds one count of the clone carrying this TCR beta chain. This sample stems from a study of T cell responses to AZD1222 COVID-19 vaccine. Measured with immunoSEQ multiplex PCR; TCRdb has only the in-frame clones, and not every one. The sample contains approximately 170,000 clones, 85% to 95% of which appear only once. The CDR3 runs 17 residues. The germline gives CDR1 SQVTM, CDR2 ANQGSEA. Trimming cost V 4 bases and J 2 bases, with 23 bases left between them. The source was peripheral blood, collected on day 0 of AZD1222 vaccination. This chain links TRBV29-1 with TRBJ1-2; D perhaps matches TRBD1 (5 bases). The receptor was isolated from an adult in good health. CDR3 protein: CSVGVGGGRWTNYGYTF. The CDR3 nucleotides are TGCAGCGTTGGAGTGGGGGGAGGTCGATGGACGAACTATGGCTACACCTTC.